One sample yielded the 28 T cell receptor beta chains listed below, sequenced in a study of human T cells and chemical hapten exposure. TCRdb reanalysed the RACE reads using MiXCR and keeps one entry per CDR3 protein. The data contain about 40,000 distinct CDR3 sequences, approximately 3.3% of them singletons. Time point specified: patch test 2, 6 weeks after DPC sensitization. Treatment indicated: therapeutic diphenylcyclopropenone sensitization with weekly scalp DPC. The sequencing used whole blood, collected in connection with sensitization to the hapten diphenylcyclopropenone (DPC). Receptor source: a man in his forties or fifties with alopecia areata. Some clones in this sample may be carry-over from other donors' samples.

This clonotype appeared many times. The chain recombines TRBV6-5 with TRBJ2-7, with TRBD1 as a possible D gene (6 bases). CDR3 size: 15 residues. The germline gives CDR1 MNHEY, CDR2 SVGAGI. Trimming shortened V by 7 bases and J by 0 bases, and 16 bases separated the two germline ends. This CDR3 reads CASTIDRKSSYEQYF. DNA for the CDR3: TGTGCCAGCACCATCGACAGGAAAAGCTCCTACGAGCAGTACTTC.

There are many counts of this clonotype. The rearrangement joins TRBV6-5 to TRBJ2-3, with TRBD1 identical over 8 bases. This CDR3 comprises 13 residues. Germline loops: CDR1 MNHEY, CDR2 SVGAGI. V was clipped by 5 bases and J by 6 bases; unmatched bases: 4. This CDR3 reads CASSTGQVDTQYF. The CDR3 nucleotides are TGTGCCAGCAGTACGGGACAGGTGGATACGCAGTATTTT.

In its sample, this clonotype was seen many times. The chain couples TRBV6-5 to TRBJ2-2, with 15 bases identical to TRBD2. CDR1 is MNHEY, CDR2 SVGAGI, per germline. V lost 6 bases, J lost 4 bases, and 9 bases stayed unmatched. This CDR3 spans 18 amino acids. In DNA, the CDR3 is TGTGCCAGCAGCGCGGGACTAGCGGGAGGCCGGGGCACCGGGGAGCTGTTTTTT. As protein: CASSAGLAGGRGTGELFF.

This clonotype was counted many times. This chain links TRBV6-5 with TRBJ1-5; D unresolved. The CDR3 contains 13 residues. V was shortened by 5 bases and J by 2 bases, with 7 bases between the two germline ends. The germline CDR1 and CDR2 sequences are MNHEY and SVGAGI. The DNA of the CDR3 is TGTGCCAGCAGTAAGGACCGCAATCAGCCCCAGCATTTT. Translation: CASSKDRNQPQHF.

This clonotype was recorded many times. This CDR3 is CASSVGSGTSDRELFF. CDR3 coding DNA: TGTGCCAGCAGCGTGGGGAGCGGGACTAGCGATCGGGAGCTGTTTTTT. This chain connects TRBV9 to TRBJ2-2; 10 positions agree with TRBD2. V shed 2 bases and J 9 bases; nucleotides not matched to a gene: 10. The CDR3 length is 16 residues. Germline CDR1 SGDLS, CDR2 YYNGEE.

The table lists this clonotype with a few counts. The chain combines TRBV2 with TRBJ1-1; D uncertain. This CDR3 comprises 12 residues. Germline lookup yields CDR1 SNHLY and CDR2 FYNNEI. Between the trimmed V and J ends, which lost 8 bases and 4 bases, there was a span of 11 bases. The CDR3 DNA is TGTGCCAGCGGGTATGTCGGCACTGAAGCTTTCTTT. This codes for CASGYVGTEAFF.

In its sample, this clonotype was seen many times. The CDR3 spells CASSLVARGVYPQETQYF. Here the CDR3 DNA reads TGTGCCAGCAGCTTAGTCGCTCGGGGGGTTTATCCACAAGAGACCCAGTACTTC. The chain combines TRBV13 with TRBJ2-5, with 7 bases aligning to TRBD2. Trimming cost V 1 base and J 2 bases; bases outside gene matches: 13. Germline V gene data show CDR1 as PRHDT and CDR2 as FYEKMQ (reference sequence). CDR3 length: 18 residues.

Ten or more counts support this clonotype. This chain joins TRBV5-1 and TRBJ2-6; D may correspond to TRBD1 or TRBD2 (5 bases each). Trimming shortened V by 0 bases and J by 0 bases, and 10 bases separated the two germline ends. CDR3 length: 17 amino acids. Looked up from germline, CDR1 is SGHRS and CDR2 is YFSETQ. The CDR3 region is CASSLAGSRSGANVLTF. The CDR3 nucleotides are TGCGCCAGCAGCTTGGCAGGGAGCCGCTCTGGGGCCAACGTCCTGACTTTC.

In this sample, this clonotype turned up many times. The rearrangement links TRBV27 to TRBJ2-3; D tentatively reads TRBD1 or TRBD2 (5 bases each). The CDR3 consists of 14 residues. The germline V and J ends were trimmed by 5 bases and 2 bases, with 11 bases remaining between them. Germline lookup yields CDR1 MNHEY and CDR2 SMNVEV (reference sequence). The CDR3 nucleotides are TGTGCCAGCAGTCCCCGGGACGCCACAGATACGCAGTATTTT. Protein: CASSPRDATDTQYF.

This clonotype was picked up many times. The chain joins TRBV5-1 to TRBJ1-3; no reliable D call. The V gene's germline CDR1 is SGHRS and CDR2 YFSETQ. The CDR3 runs to 14 residues. Trimming left V 2 bases short and J 1 base short, with 7 bases between. The CDR3 region has the DNA TGCGCCAGCAGCTTAGAAGGGTCTGGAAACACCATATATTTT. Protein: CASSLEGSGNTIYF.

This rearrangement joins TRBV12-3 or TRBV12-4 to TRBJ2-4, with 7 bases matching TRBD1. The CDR3 is 15 amino acids. Trimming at V came to 3 bases and at J to 0 bases, leaving 2 bases not matched to a gene. CDR3 amino acids: CASSFPGGAKNIQYF. The CDR3, as DNA: TGTGCCAGCAGTTTCCCAGGGGGAGCCAAAAACATTCAGTACTTC.

This clonotype was detected ten times or more. The rearrangement joins TRBV27 to TRBJ2-3, with 8 bases aligning to TRBD1. V trimming: 2 bases; J trimming: 4 bases; junction bases outside the gene matches: 2. The V gene's germline CDR1 is MNHEY and CDR2 SMNVEV (reference sequence). The CDR3 loop spans 14 amino acids. The DNA for the CDR3 is TGTGCCAGCAGTTTACAGGGGGCGGCAGATACGCAGTATTTT. Residues: CASSLQGAADTQYF.

This chain links TRBV21-1 with TRBJ2-4. TRBV21-1 is listed as a pseudogene. CDR3 length: 17 amino acids. This CDR3 reads CASSKFPKGYAKNIQYF. For the CDR3, the DNA is TGTGCCAGCAGCAAATTTCCTAAAGGGTACGCCAAAAACATTCAGTACTTC.

This clonotype has a count of ten or more. The rearrangement uses TRBV28 and TRBJ2-5; 12 bases are a match to TRBD2. The germline gives CDR1 MDHEN, CDR2 SYDVKM. The CDR3 sequence is 18 residues long. Trimming at V came to 3 bases and at J to 4 bases, leaving 12 bases not matched to a gene. The CDR3 sequence is CASSFPTSGRIPRETQYF. In DNA, the CDR3 is TGTGCCAGCAGTTTCCCGACTAGCGGGAGAATCCCCCGAGAGACCCAGTACTTC.

This clonotype showed up many times. The V call is TRBV28, the J call TRBJ2-1; weak D call: TRBD2 (5 bases). Germline values: CDR1 MDHEN, CDR2 SYDVKM. Trimming cost V 3 bases and J 0 bases, with 12 bases left between them. This CDR3 contains 16 residues. The CDR3: CASSLVGVSSYNEQFF. CDR3 bases: TGTGCCAGCAGTTTGGTGGGAGTGAGCTCCTACAATGAGCAGTTCTTC.

This clonotype has a count of ten or more. CDR3 amino acids: CASSLAGGGYNEQFF. CDR3 in DNA: TGCGCCAGCAGCCTAGCGGGAGGCGGCTACAATGAGCAGTTCTTC. The chain uses TRBV5-1 and TRBJ2-1; 11 nucleotides agree with TRBD2. The CDR3 contains 15 residues. With 4 bases clipped from V and 3 bases from J, the junction kept 3 bases outside the gene matches. Germline V gene sequence: CDR1 SGHRS, CDR2 YFSETQ.

Many counts were recorded for this clonotype. This chain joins TRBV6-1 and TRBJ1-5, with 7 bases matching TRBD1. V dropped 6 bases and J dropped 4; count of bases not matched to a gene: 6. This CDR3 comprises 14 residues. Germline V gene data show CDR1 as MNHNS and CDR2 as SASEGT. The CDR3 loop reads CASRPGTANQPQHF. As DNA, the CDR3 is TGTGCCAGCAGGCCGGGGACAGCTAATCAGCCCCAGCATTTT.

The table lists this clonotype with many counts. CDR3: CASEQGALNTEAFF. DNA for the CDR3: TGTGCCAGCGAACAGGGGGCCTTGAACACTGAAGCTTTCTTT. This chain uses TRBV28 with TRBJ1-1; TRBD1 agrees at 9 bases. Per germline, CDR1 MDHEN and CDR2 SYDVKM. V lost 8 bases and J lost 0; bases outside the gene matches: 4. CDR3 length: 14 residues.

In this sample, this clonotype turned up many times. The chain recombines TRBV7-9 with TRBJ2-3; D unclear. The V end was cut by 4 bases, the J end by 6 bases, with 14 bases between. The CDR3 covers 14 residues. Per germline, CDR1 SEHNR and CDR2 FQNEAQ (reference sequence). CDR3 in amino acids: CASSSSAPADTQYF. The CDR3 coding sequence is TGTGCCAGCAGCTCCTCCGCCCCGGCGGATACGCAGTATTTT. Full variable domain (outside the CDR3, taken from reference TRBV7-9 and TRBJ2-3): DTGVSQNPRHKITKRGQNVTFRCDPISEHNRLYWYRQTLGQGPEFLTYFQNEAQLEKSRLLSDRFSAERPKGSFSTLEIQRTEQGDSAMYLCASSSSAPADTQYFGPGTRLTVL.

There are many counts of this clonotype. The chain links TRBV15 to TRBJ1-6; D is unresolved. V was trimmed by 3 bases and J by 7 bases, leaving 7 bases between them. Germline CDR1 reads LNHNV; CDR2 reads YYDKDF (reference sequence). This CDR3 has 13 residues. The CDR3 DNA reads as TGTGCCACCAGCAGCGGAACCAATTCACCCCTCCACTTT. Its protein is CATSSGTNSPLHF.

This clonotype was observed at least ten times. V gene TRBV30 combines with J gene TRBJ2-7, with no clear D. Per germline, CDR1 GTSNPN and CDR2 SVGIG (reference sequence). Deletions cut 4 bases from V and 0 bases from J, with 7 bases between. The CDR3 extends over 12 amino acids. CDR3 amino acids: CAWMKSSYEQYF. The CDR3 coding sequence is TGTGCCTGGATGAAGAGCTCCTACGAGCAGTACTTC.

At least ten counts were recorded for this clonotype. The chain has TRBV11-2 and TRBJ2-7, with 8 bases that match TRBD1. Germline-derived CDR1 and CDR2 are SGHAT and FQNNGV. This CDR3 is built from 12 residues. V lost 5 bases to trimming and J lost 6 bases; unmatched junction nucleotides: 3. The CDR3 DNA follows: TGTGCCAGCAGCCCTACAGGGGGCGAGCAGTACTTC. Translating gives CASSPTGGEQYF.

This clonotype was picked up many times. The chain links TRBV5-1 to TRBJ1-6, with TRBD1 matching over 7 bases. The CDR3 has 17 residues. V lost 2 bases to trimming and J lost 1 base; unmatched junction nucleotides: 6. The germline V gene encodes CDR1 SGHRS and CDR2 YFSETQ. The CDR3 region has the DNA TGCGCCAGCAGCTTCGAAACAGGGGTGTCCTATAATTCACCCCTCCACTTT. The encoded protein is CASSFETGVSYNSPLHF.

This clonotype was seen at least ten times. The V and J genes are TRBV12-5 and TRBJ2-3; D perhaps matches TRBD2 (6 bases). CDR1 and CDR2 (germline): LGHNT, FRNRAP. V shed 3 bases and J shed 5 bases, with 12 bases lying between them. The CDR3 consists of 14 residues. The CDR3 DNA sequence: TGTGCTAGTGGTTTCGGTCAGGGAGGAGATACGCAGTATTTT. Translation: CASGFGQGGDTQYF.

The sample holds a few counts of this clonotype. The chain recombines TRBV28 with TRBJ1-6; TRBD1 might be the D (5 bases). Per the germline V gene, CDR1 is MDHEN and CDR2 is SYDVKM. This CDR3 comprises 14 residues. Trimming removed 7 bases at V and 5 bases at J, with 12 bases between. CDR3 sequence reads: CASTLTGDNSPLHF. As DNA, the CDR3 is TGTGCCAGCACCCTTACAGGAGATAATTCACCCCTCCACTTT.

This clonotype was picked up many times. The rearrangement uses TRBV20-1 and TRBJ1-1; TRBD1 matches at 9 bases. From germline, CDR1 is DFQATT and CDR2 SNEGSKA (reference sequence). CDR3 length equals 14 residues. The junction had 9 bases not matched to a gene; V was cut back by 4 bases and J by 6 bases. CDR3 DNA sequence: TGCAGTGCTAAATCCGGGACAGGGTTCCCTGAAGCTTTCTTT. Its protein product is CSAKSGTGFPEAFF.

This clonotype was seen only a few times. The chain carries TRBV25-1 and TRBJ2-5; 8 bases are shared with TRBD1. There are 15 residues in the CDR3. V trimming: 6 bases; J trimming: 2 bases; junction bases outside the gene matches: 8. CDR1 and CDR2 (germline): MGHDK, SYGVNS. The CDR3 sequence: CASSPTGDIQETQYF. The CDR3 DNA reads as TGTGCCAGCAGCCCGACAGGGGATATACAAGAGACCCAGTACTTC. Filled out from reference TRBV25-1 and TRBJ2-5, the complete variable domain reads EADIYQTPRYLVIGTGKKITLECSQTMGHDKMYWYQQDPGMELHLIHYSYGVNSTEKGDLSSESTVSRIRTEHFPLTLESARPSHTSQYLCASSPTGDIQETQYFGPGTRLLVL.

The sample holds many counts of this clonotype. The V call is TRBV7-2, the J call TRBJ2-1, with D possibly being TRBD2 (6 bases). Trimming shortened V by 2 bases and J by 8 bases, and 10 bases separated the two germline ends. CDR3 length: 13 residues. Germline CDR1 SGHTA, CDR2 FQGNSA. In nucleotides, the CDR3 is TGTGCCAGCAGCTTAAACTGGGGGGATGAGCAGTTCTTC. Encoded protein: CASSLNWGDEQFF.